This T cell receptor (beta chain) was recovered during a study of T cell clonality in common variable immunodeficiency. Study findings and constraints: Shared TCRbeta clones were fewer between CVID subjects than controls. Common variable immunodeficiency TCR beta sequences reportedly had fewer deletions and N-nucleotide insertions. Repertoire-complication correlations in CVID were limited by patient heterogeneity.

Trimming took 4 bases from V and 2 from J, leaving 15 bases between them. The CDR3 covers 15 residues. Germline loops: CDR1 MGHDK, CDR2 SYGVNS. Comment on this clone: The antigen is undetermined. With the read ending 3 residues before the CDR3 end, the germline J gene is used to fill in that end.

This table comes from immunoSEQ multiplex PCR, and its TCRdb copy is limited to in-frame clones, with some not included. The sample yields over 5,500 clones, without any singletons. The V gene is TRBV25-1, the J gene TRBJ2-7, with D perhaps TRBD2 (5 bases). Sequencing was done on a sample of peripheral blood mononuclear cells. This clonotype originated in a human donor with common variable immunodeficiency. CDR3 loop: CASSGKAELPYEQYF. The sequenced part of the CDR3 DNA is TGTGCCAGCAGTGGTAAAGCGGAACTCCCCTACGAG.